This T cell receptor (beta chain) was documented in a study of high-grade serous ovarian cancer treatment subgroups. Study-level points and caveats: Bulk tumor TCR sequencing gave no spatial information. Repertoire similarity ranged about 0.1 to 0.85 between tumors of one patient. Repertoire analysis covered CDR3 alone, not CDR1 or CDR2.

Data came from immunoSEQ multiplex PCR; TCRdb stores just in-frame clones and leaves some out. The data show around 9,000 clones, approximately 86% seen once. Comment on this clone: Its antigen is currently unknown.

CDR3 length: 13 amino acids. Germline lookup yields CDR1 SGHTA and CDR2 FQGNSA. With 4 bases removed from V and 5 bases from J, the gap between germline ends came to 11 bases. Tumor samples were obtained before definitive surgery or chemotherapy. Material: tumor tissue. The chain is built from TRBV7-2 and TRBJ2-5; D may be TRBD2 (6 bases). The receptor's source is a human donor with high-grade serous ovarian cancer. CDR3 amino acids: CASSWHGGETQYF. CDR3 sequence (DNA): TGTGCCAGCAGCTGGCATGGGGGGGAGACCCAGTACTTC.